A single TCR beta chain is shown here with its context. Its antigen is currently unknown. Template switching added a universal primer binding site, and final cDNA carried unique molecular identifiers. In TCRdb, the 5' RACE reads were re-called with MiXCR into one record per CDR3 protein. The sample has hundreds of thousands of distinct CDR3 sequences; 8.6% are singletons. This entry is derived from a study of identical twins. CDR3 length equals 15 residues. The ends were cut back, 5 bases at V and 5 bases at J, with 17 bases in the middle. Whole-study results and caveats: Within monozygotic twins, out-of-frame TCR alpha sharing was underestimated by the models.

These data also featured in a second study, about yellow fever vaccine responses in identical twins.

This clonotype was obtained from a woman aged 18-29 years in good health. The chain uses TRBV12-3 or TRBV12-4 and TRBJ2-3; D ambiguous. The sequencing input was PBMCs. Here the CDR3 DNA reads TGTGCCAGCAGTCCCGGTTTAGGCGGCGTAGATACGCAGTATTTT. It encodes CASSPGLGGVDTQYF.